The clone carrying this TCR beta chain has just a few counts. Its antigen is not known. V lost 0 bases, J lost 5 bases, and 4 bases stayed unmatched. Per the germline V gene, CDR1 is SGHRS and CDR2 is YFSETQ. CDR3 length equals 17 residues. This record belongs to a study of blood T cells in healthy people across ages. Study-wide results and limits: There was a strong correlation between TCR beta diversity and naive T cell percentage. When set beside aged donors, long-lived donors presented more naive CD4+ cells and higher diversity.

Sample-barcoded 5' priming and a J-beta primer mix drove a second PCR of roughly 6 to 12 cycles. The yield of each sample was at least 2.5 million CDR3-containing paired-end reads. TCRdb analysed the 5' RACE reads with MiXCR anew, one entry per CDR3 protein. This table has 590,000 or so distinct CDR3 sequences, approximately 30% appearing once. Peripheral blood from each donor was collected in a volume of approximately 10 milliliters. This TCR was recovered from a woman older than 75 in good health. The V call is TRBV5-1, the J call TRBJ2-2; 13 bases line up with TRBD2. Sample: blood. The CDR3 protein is CASSLGTSGGGTGELFF. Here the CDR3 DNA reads TGCGCCAGCAGCTTGGGGACTAGCGGGGGCGGAACCGGGGAGCTGTTTTTT.